The entry below describes one T cell receptor (beta chain). Its specificity is unknown. Method: immunoSEQ multiplex PCR; TCRdb's copy keeps in-frame clones and lacks some. This sample has 25,000 to 35,000 clones, with more than 90% found just once. The data belong to a study of T cell clonotyping in hematopoietic cell transplantation. Points from the study as a whole: Few recipient clonotypes overlapped donors; over 95% were de novo at given depth. Higher Inverse Simpson Index values in graft donor and pretransplant recipient predicted broader posttransplant TCR diversity.

The CDR3 length is 15 residues. Germline assignment: CDR1 PRHDT and CDR2 FYEKMQ (reference sequence). V was clipped by 3 bases and J by 3 bases, with 14 bases between them. The sequencing input was peripheral blood mononuclear cells. The rearrangement links TRBV13 to TRBJ1-1; tentatively, D is TRBD1 (5 bases). The TCR was taken from a man aged 50 to 59 in good health. Some clones in this sample may be carry-over from other donors' samples. CDR3 protein: CASSLGPDTYTEAFF. CDR3 sequence (DNA): TGTGCCAGCAGCTTGGGCCCGGACACCTACACTGAAGCTTTCTTT.